This TCR beta chain came from a study of shared clonotypes between healthy human individuals. The material for each subset, its genomic DNA, was split evenly across several immunoSEQ plates. Profiled with immunoSEQ multiplex PCR; TCRdb holds only in-frame clones, not every one. The sample holds 600,000 to 750,000 clones, roughly 87% seen once. Study-wide findings and caveats: The study generally estimated greater richness for naive than memory subsets.

Concerning this clone: Its specificity is unknown.

Germline CDR1 reads SGHRS; CDR2 reads YFSETQ. The V end lost 1 base, the J end lost 2 bases, and 15 bases lay between the germline ends. The CDR3 is made up of 17 amino acids. The sequenced material came from memory CD8+ T cells from PBMCs. Sample subset: CD45RO+ cells pooled with CCR7-negative TemRA cells. The V call is TRBV5-1, the J call TRBJ2-2, with D perhaps TRBD1 (5 bases). The source of this sequence is a young man in good health. Some clones in this sample may be carry-over from other donors' samples. The CDR3 sequence: CASSLLWVGANTGELFF. DNA for the CDR3: TGCGCCAGCAGCTTGCTTTGGGTAGGGGCCAACACCGGGGAGCTGTTTTTT.